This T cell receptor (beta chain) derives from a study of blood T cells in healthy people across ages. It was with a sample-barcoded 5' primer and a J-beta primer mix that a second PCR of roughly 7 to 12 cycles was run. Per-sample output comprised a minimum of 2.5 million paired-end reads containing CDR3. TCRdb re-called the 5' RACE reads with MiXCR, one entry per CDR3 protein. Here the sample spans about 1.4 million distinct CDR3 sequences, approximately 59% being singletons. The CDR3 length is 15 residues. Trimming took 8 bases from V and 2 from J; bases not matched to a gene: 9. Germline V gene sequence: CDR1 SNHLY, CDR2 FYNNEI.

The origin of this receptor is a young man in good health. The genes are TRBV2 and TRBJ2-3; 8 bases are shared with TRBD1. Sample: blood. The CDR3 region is CASSWDRHSTDTQYF. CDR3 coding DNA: TGTGCCAGCTCCTGGGACAGGCACTCCACAGATACGCAGTATTTT.